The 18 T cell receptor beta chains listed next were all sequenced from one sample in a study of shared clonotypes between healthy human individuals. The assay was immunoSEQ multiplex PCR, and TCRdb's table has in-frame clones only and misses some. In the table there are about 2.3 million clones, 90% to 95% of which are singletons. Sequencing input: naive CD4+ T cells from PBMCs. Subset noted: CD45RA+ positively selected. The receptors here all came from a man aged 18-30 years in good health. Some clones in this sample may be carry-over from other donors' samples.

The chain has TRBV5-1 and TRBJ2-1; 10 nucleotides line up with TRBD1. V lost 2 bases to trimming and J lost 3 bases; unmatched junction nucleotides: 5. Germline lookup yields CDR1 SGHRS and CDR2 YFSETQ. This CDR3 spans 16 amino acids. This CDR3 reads CASSFDRGQVYNEQFF. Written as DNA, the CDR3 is TGCGCCAGCAGCTTTGACAGGGGGCAGGTCTACAATGAGCAGTTCTTC.

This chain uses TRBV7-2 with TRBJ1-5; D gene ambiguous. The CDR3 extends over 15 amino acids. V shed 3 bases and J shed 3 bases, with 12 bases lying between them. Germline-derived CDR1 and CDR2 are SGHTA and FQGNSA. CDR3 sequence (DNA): TGTGCCAGCAGCTTTTCTCAGACGCTCAATCAGCCCCAGCATTTT. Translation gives CASSFSQTLNQPQHF.

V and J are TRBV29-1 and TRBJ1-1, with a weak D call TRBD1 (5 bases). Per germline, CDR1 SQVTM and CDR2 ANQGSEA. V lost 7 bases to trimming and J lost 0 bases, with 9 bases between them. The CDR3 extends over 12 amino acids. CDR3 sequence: CSGRGMNTEAFF. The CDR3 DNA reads TGCAGCGGGCGGGGGATGAACACTGAAGCTTTCTTT.

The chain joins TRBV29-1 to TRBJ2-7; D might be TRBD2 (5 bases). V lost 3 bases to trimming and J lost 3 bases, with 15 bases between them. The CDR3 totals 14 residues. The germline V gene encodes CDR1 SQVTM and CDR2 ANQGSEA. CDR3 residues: CSVEHGDMNYEQYF. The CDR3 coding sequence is TGCAGCGTTGAGCACGGGGATATGAACTACGAGCAGTACTTC.

CDR3 region: CSARDGGSYEQYF. The CDR3 DNA reads TGCAGCGCCCGTGACGGGGGTTCCTACGAGCAGTACTTC. The rearrangement uses TRBV29-1 and TRBJ2-7; D perhaps matches TRBD2 (6 bases). The germline V and J ends were trimmed by 7 bases and 1 base, with 14 bases remaining between them. This CDR3 region has 13 residues. Germline V gene lookup returns CDR1 SQVTM and CDR2 ANQGSEA.

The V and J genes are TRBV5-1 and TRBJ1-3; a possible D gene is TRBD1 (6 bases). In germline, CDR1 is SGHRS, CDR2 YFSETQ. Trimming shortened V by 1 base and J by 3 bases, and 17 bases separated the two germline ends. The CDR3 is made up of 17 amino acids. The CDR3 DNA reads TGCGCCAGCAGCTTGTTCTCCCCCGGGGGCAGTGGAAACACCATATATTTT. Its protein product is CASSLFSPGGSGNTIYF.

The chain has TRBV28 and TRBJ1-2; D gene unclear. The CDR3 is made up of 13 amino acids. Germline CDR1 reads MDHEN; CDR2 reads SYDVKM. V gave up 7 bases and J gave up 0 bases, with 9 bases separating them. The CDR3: CASKFGSNYGYTF. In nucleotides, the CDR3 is TGTGCCAGCAAGTTCGGGTCTAACTATGGCTACACCTTC.

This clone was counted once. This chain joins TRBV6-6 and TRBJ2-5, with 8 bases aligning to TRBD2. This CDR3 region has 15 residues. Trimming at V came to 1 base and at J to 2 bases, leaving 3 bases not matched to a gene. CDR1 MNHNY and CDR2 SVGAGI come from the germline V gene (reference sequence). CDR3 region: CASSYWRLAQETQYF. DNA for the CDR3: TGTGCCAGCAGTTACTGGAGACTAGCGCAAGAGACCCAGTACTTC.

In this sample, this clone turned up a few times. For the CDR3, the DNA is TGCGCCAGCAGGCTCGAACGGGGGCAGGGATTGAACACTGAAGCTTTCTTT. This sequence encodes CASRLERGQGLNTEAFF. The V gene is TRBV10-2, the J gene TRBJ1-1; possibly TRBD1 for D (6 bases). The V end was cut by 6 bases, the J end by 0 bases, with 20 bases between. The germline CDR1 and CDR2 sequences are WSHSY and SAAADI. This CDR3 region has 17 residues.

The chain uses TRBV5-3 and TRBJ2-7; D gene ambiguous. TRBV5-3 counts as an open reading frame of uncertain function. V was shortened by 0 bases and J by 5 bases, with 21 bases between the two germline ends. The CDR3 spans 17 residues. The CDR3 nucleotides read TGTGCCAGAAGCTTGGGGGCCTCTCCACGGCGGTTCCACGAGCAGTACTTC. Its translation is CARSLGASPRRFHEQYF.

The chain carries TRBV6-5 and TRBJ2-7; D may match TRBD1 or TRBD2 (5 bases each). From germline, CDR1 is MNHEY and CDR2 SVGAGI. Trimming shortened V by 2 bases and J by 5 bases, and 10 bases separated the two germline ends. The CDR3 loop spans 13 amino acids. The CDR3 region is CASSYAGRDEQYF. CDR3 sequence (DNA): TGTGCCAGCAGTTACGCAGGGCGGGACGAGCAGTACTTC.

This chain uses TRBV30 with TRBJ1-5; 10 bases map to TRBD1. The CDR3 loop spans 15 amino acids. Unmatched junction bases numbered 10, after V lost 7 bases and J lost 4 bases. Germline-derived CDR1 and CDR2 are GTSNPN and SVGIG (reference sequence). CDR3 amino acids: CASSGGQGTNQPQHF. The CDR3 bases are TGTGCCTCCTCGGGGGGACAGGGGACAAATCAGCCCCAGCATTTT.

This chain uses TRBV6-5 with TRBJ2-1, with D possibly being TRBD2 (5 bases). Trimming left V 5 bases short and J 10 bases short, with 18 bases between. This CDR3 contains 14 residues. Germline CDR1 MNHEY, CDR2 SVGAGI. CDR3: CASSPPGFSGEQFF. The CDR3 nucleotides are TGTGCCAGCAGTCCCCCGGGGTTCTCGGGGGAGCAGTTCTTC.

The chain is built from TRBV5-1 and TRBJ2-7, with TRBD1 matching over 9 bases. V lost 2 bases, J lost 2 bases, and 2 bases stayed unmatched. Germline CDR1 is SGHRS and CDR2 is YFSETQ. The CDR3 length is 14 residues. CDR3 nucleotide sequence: TGCGCCAGCAGCTTCCGGGACAGGGCCTACGAGCAGTACTTC. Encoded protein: CASSFRDRAYEQYF. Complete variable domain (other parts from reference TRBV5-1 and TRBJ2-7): KAGVTQTPRYLIKTRGQQVTLSCSPISGHRSVSWYQQTPGQGLQFLFEYFSETQRNKGNFPGRFSGRQFSNSRSEMNVSTLELGDSALYLCASSFRDRAYEQYFGPGTRLTVT.

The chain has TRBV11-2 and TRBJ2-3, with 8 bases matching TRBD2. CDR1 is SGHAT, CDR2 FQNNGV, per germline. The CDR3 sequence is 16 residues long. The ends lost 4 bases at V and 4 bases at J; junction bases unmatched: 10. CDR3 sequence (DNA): TGTGCCAGCAGCTCCAATCCAGCGGGAGTCTCAGATACGCAGTATTTT. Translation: CASSSNPAGVSDTQYF.

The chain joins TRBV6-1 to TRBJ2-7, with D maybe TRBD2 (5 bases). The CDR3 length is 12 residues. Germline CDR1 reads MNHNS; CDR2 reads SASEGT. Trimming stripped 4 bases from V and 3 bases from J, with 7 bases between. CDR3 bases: TGTGCCAGCAGTGTGGCGGGCTACGAGCAGTACTTC. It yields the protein CASSVAGYEQYF.

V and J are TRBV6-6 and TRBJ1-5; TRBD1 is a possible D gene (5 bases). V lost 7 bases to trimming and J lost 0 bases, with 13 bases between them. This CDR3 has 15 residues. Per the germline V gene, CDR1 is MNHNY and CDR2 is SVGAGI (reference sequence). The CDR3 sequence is CASIPGGYSNQPQHF. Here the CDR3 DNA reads TGTGCCAGCATCCCTGGGGGTTATAGCAATCAGCCCCAGCATTTT.

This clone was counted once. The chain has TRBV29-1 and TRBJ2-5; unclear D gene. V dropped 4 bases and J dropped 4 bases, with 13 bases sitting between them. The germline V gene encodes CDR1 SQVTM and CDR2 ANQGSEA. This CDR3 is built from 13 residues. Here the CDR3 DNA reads TGCAGCGTTGGTAGTCTGGCGAGAGAGACCCAGTACTTC. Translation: CSVGSLARETQYF.